This T cell receptor (beta chain) originates from a study of T cell repertoires and HLA-DP antigens. Looking at the study overall: Sorted CD137+CD4+ samples averaged about 0.2 ug DNA; pre-culture CD4+ samples, around 1,200 ng.

The CDR3 sequence is 16 residues long. Losses at the gene ends were 2 bases for V and 4 bases for J; bases not matched to a gene: 8. The germline CDR1 and CDR2 sequences are LNHNV and YYDKDF (reference sequence). CD4+ T cells were isolated untouched, about 98% pure. Findings of the study overall: The CD4+ repertoire was not split into naive and memory.

Amplification used primers for 54 TRBV and 13 TRBJ segments. Profiling relied on immunoSEQ multiplex PCR, and the TCRdb table lists in-frame clones only, not all of them. Of about 110,000 clones listed, 80% to 95% are singletons. Worth noting for this clone: The antigen remains unidentified.

The sample comprised CD4+ T cells from PBMCs. The chain links TRBV15 to TRBJ1-2; 9 positions agree with TRBD1. This TCR was recovered from a woman under 30 in good health and CMV-seronegative. The CDR3 protein is CATSRRGTGRFYGYTF. In DNA, the CDR3 is TGTGCCACCAGCAGAAGAGGGACAGGGCGATTCTATGGCTACACCTTC.